A selection of T cell receptor beta chains follows, all from one sample in a study of T-cell reconstitution after alpha-beta-depleted transplantation in children. TCRdb reprocessed the PCR reads with MiXCR, giving one entry per CDR3 protein. The table has over 85,000 distinct CDR3 sequences, 7.5% to 9% seen once. Sequencing used PBMCs, obtained before TCRalphabeta/CD19-depleted stem cell transplant. The receptors stem from a boy younger than 10 with acute lymphoblastic leukemia, due to receive a stem cell transplant. CDR3s include the opening cysteine and the closing phenylalanine or tryptophan.

J: TRBJ2-1
V: TRBV10-3
CDR3: CAIRERGGKDEQFF

J: TRBJ2-3
V: TRBV11-2
CDR3: CSSSLVGKNTQYF

J: TRBJ1-2
V: TRBV6-6
CDR3: CASSRNRDYGYTF

J: TRBJ1-2
V: TRBV12-3/TRBV12-4
CDR3: CASTYGQGEPYGYTF

J: TRBJ1-5
V: TRBV20-1
CDR3: CSARPSTPNQPQHF

J: TRBJ2-3
V: TRBV21-1
CDR3: CASNNPTVRSTDTQYF

J: TRBJ1-2
V: TRBV29-1
CDR3: CSVGPGQERGYTF

J: TRBJ2-3
V: TRBV24-1
CDR3: CATSDFEGLGTDTQYF

J: TRBJ2-7
V: TRBV20-1
CDR3: CSADLRGHYEQYF

J: TRBJ2-5
V: TRBV12-3/TRBV12-4
CDR3: CASSFGRTQETQYF

J: TRBJ2-1
V: TRBV5-1
CDR3: CASSSNAGQGHNEQFF

J: TRBJ1-5
V: TRBV4-2
CDR3: CASSQGGGGSVVPQHF

J: TRBJ2-7
V: TRBV20-1
CDR3: CSASRDNEQYF

J: TRBJ2-3
V: TRBV7-9
CDR3: CASSLDLGDTQYF

J: TRBJ2-7
V: TRBV5-1
CDR3: CASSRIEGTRSYEQYF

J: TRBJ1-5
V: TRBV6-1
CDR3: CASSLMTGVQPQHF

J: TRBJ1-1
V: TRBV20-1
CDR3: CSARVGHTEAFF

J: TRBJ2-2
V: TRBV4-3
CDR3: CASSQDLWQGKNTGELFF

J: TRBJ2-2
V: TRBV13
CDR3: CASSPPQGGTGELFF

J: TRBJ1-1
V: TRBV20-1
CDR3: CSAPISGLNTEAFF

J: TRBJ2-1
V: TRBV29-1
CDR3: CSVFRGGSYNEQFF

J: TRBJ2-4
V: TRBV5-1
CDR3: CASSFTSLDRAKNIQYF

J: TRBJ2-5
V: TRBV11-2
CDR3: CASSARLAGETQYF

J: TRBJ2-5
V: TRBV6-1
CDR3: CASSRFGLAETQYF

J: TRBJ2-7
V: TRBV13
CDR3: CASSPVGRKGEQYF

J: TRBJ2-7
V: TRBV5-1
CDR3: CASSLGAGYDEQYF

J: TRBJ2-1
V: TRBV20-1
CDR3: CSARETEYNEQFF

J: TRBJ2-1
V: TRBV20-1
CDR3: CSGSTSGEPLYNEQFF

J: TRBJ1-1
V: TRBV6-5
CDR3: CASSYWGQGDTEAFF

J: TRBJ1-1
V: TRBV6-5
CDR3: CATGDSPTEAFF